This TCR beta chain emerged from a study of OX40 agonist ivuxolimab in advanced cancers. Sequenced by immunoSEQ multiplex PCR; TCRdb stores in-frame clones only, minus some. The data hold roughly 70,000 clones, with approximately 90% observed a single time. Sequenced material: CD4+ or CD8+ T cells sorted from blood, taken in a trial of the OX40 agonist ivuxolimab. The sequence was collected from an adult with an advanced solid tumor such as melanoma, head and neck, liver or kidney cancer.

CDR3 nucleotide sequence: TGCAGCGCCCTAGGGCAGGGAGGCACTGAAGCTTTCTTT. Its translation is CSALGQGGTEAFF. The rearrangement uses TRBV29-1 and TRBJ1-1, with D perhaps TRBD1 (5 bases). Germline loops: CDR1 SQVTM, CDR2 ANQGSEA. This CDR3 comprises 13 residues. Trimming shortened V by 7 bases and J by 4 bases, and 16 bases separated the two germline ends.